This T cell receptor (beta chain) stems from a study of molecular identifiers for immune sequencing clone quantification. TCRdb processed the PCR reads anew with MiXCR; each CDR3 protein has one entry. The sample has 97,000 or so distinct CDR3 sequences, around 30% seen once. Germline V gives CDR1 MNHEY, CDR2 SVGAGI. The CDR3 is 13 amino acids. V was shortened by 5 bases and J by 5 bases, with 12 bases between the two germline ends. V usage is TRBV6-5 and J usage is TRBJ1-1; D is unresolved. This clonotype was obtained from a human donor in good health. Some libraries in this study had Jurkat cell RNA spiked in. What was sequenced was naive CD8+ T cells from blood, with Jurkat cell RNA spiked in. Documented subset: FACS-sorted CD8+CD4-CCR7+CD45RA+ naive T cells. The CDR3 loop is CASSIGPVTEAFF. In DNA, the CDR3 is TGTGCCAGCAGTATTGGGCCAGTTACTGAAGCTTTCTTT.